This T cell receptor beta chain was captured by sequencing in a study of T cell clonotyping in hematopoietic cell transplantation. Data came from immunoSEQ multiplex PCR; TCRdb stores just in-frame clones and leaves some out. The sample lists 4,500 to 6,500 clones, 77% occurring once. Blood collection times were about day -28 and days 30, 100, 180 posttransplant. Worth noting for this clone: What it binds is not known.

The CDR3 length is 15 residues. Trimming took off 1 base at V and 4 bases at J, with 12 bases between the two ends. Germline V gene data show CDR1 as LGHNA and CDR2 as YSLEER. Study results and limitations: Recipient TCR diversity dropped after transplant; expanded clonotypes rose from day 30 to 180. No sorting was done, leaving CD4 and CD8 contributions mixed.

The rearrangement joins TRBV4-3 to TRBJ2-3; possibly TRBD2 for D (6 bases). The specimen was PBMCs, collected 100 days after allogeneic stem cell transplant. The source of this sequence is a male patient aged 45-59 years who had an allogeneic stem cell transplant from an unrelated donor, so the T cells may come from the graft donor. Some clones in this sample may be carry-over from other donors' samples. The CDR3 DNA reads as TGCGCCAGCAGCCAAGGGCCGGGGGTCGCAGATACGCAGTATTTT. The encoded protein is CASSQGPGVADTQYF.